This TCR beta chain emerged from a study of response to subunit inactivated influenza vaccine. Germline assignment: CDR1 SQVTM and CDR2 ANQGSEA. Trimming took off 5 bases at V and 0 bases at J, with 10 bases between the two ends. There are 13 residues in the CDR3. Study-wide points: Each seasonal influenza vaccination recruits few new T cells, the authors suggested.

Via MiXCR, TCRdb re-called the RT-PCR reads, giving one row per CDR3 protein. Here the sample spans approximately 500,000 distinct CDR3 sequences, less than 15% being singletons. This clonotype occurred a few times. What it binds is not known. The gene calls are TRBV29-1 and TRBJ1-1; no definite D call. This material consisted of PBMCs from blood, taken roughly 13 days after vaccination. The sequence came from a man aged 45-65 years who received an inactivated influenza vaccine. The CDR3 nucleotides are TGCAGCGTTAATAGTAGAGTGAACACTGAAGCTTTCTTT. Translated, it gives CSVNSRVNTEAFF.